The rows below give T cell receptor beta chains drawn from one sample of a study of T cell responses to AZD1222 COVID-19 vaccine. Assay: immunoSEQ multiplex PCR; the TCRdb copy retains only in-frame clones and omits some. The sample comprises approximately 190,000 clones, around 86% of which are singletons, and 2.5% to 3% rests with the top ten. The sample consisted of peripheral blood, taken on day 0 of MenACWY control vaccination. These receptors originate from an adult in good health. CDR3s include the opening cysteine and the closing phenylalanine or tryptophan. The order of the fields is V gene, J gene, clone size, D gene, CDR3 protein, CDR3 DNA. The D gene is left open where the match is weak. Rows may omit the clone size; those that give it use once, few, many or a size class.

>TRBV11-2|TRBJ2-6|once|.
CASSSLLTSSGANVLTF
TGTGCCAGCAGCTCTCTCTTAACGAGTTCTGGGGCCAACGTCCTGACTTTC
>TRBV3-1/TRBV3-2|TRBJ1-6|few|TRBD1
CASRRTGDNSPLHF
TGTGCCAGCAGGCGGACAGGGGATAATTCACCCCTCCACTTT
>TRBV28|TRBJ2-7|.|TRBD1
CASSTTGYEQYF
TGTGCCAGCAGCACGACAGGGTACGAGCAGTACTTC
>TRBV28|TRBJ1-1|.|.
CASNSGAGRTEAFF
TGTGCCAGCAATTCGGGAGCCGGGAGGACTGAAGCTTTCTTT
>TRBV28|TRBJ1-2|once|.
CASSTPGGGNYGYTF
TGTGCCAGCAGTACCCCGGGGGGGGGAAACTATGGCTACACCTTC
>TRBV6-5|TRBJ1-1|.|.
CASSNGLLGSEAFF
TGTGCCAGCAGCAACGGTTTGTTGGGCTCTGAAGCTTTCTTT
>TRBV28|TRBJ2-3|.|TRBD2
CASTTIGLAGPRHSTDTQYF
TGTGCCAGCACCACAATTGGCCTAGCGGGCCCGCGACATAGCACAGATACGCAGTATTTT
>TRBV5-1|TRBJ1-1|.|TRBD1
CASSLAIQGANTEAFF
TGCGCCAGCAGCTTGGCCATTCAGGGGGCGAACACTGAAGCTTTCTTT
>TRBV19|TRBJ1-2|few|TRBD1
CASSLPRDRNRYGYTF
TGTGCCAGTAGTCTTCCCCGGGACAGAAACCGCTATGGCTACACCTTC
>TRBV20-1|TRBJ2-5|.|.
CSASGEETQYF
TGCAGTGCCTCAGGGGAAGAGACCCAGTACTTC
>TRBV9|TRBJ2-7|.|TRBD1
CASSRDRGEQYF
TGTGCCAGCAGCCGGGACAGGGGCGAGCAGTACTTC
>TRBV5-1|TRBJ1-2|.|.
CASSLGDEGYTF
TGCGCCAGCAGCTTAGGGGACGAAGGCTACACCTTC
>TRBV4-2|TRBJ2-1|.|TRBD2
CASSQGEGPYNEQFF
TGTGCCAGCAGCCAAGGGGAGGGACCCTACAATGAGCAGTTCTTC
>TRBV2|TRBJ2-2|.|.
CASSAQGQGNTGELFF
TGTGCCAGCAGTGCACAAGGTCAGGGGAACACCGGGGAGCTGTTTTTT
>TRBV6-6|TRBJ1-2|.|TRBD1
CASIGQGAEGYTF
TGTGCCAGCATTGGACAGGGGGCGGAGGGCTACACCTTC
>TRBV28|TRBJ2-3|.|.
CASSLQGGYTDTQYF
TGTGCCAGCAGTTTACAAGGCGGCTACACAGATACGCAGTATTTT
>TRBV6-1|TRBJ2-7|.|.
CASSEALLGRRTLYEQYF
TGTGCCAGCAGTGAAGCGCTTCTGGGGAGGCGAACCCTCTACGAGCAGTACTTC
>TRBV27|TRBJ2-7|.|.
CASSAIGTYEQYF
TGTGCCAGCAGTGCAATCGGGACCTACGAGCAGTACTTC
>TRBV6-1|TRBJ2-7|once|TRBD2
CASSDTLAGLTWEQYF
TGTGCCAGCAGTGACACCCTAGCGGGACTGACTTGGGAGCAGTACTTC
>TRBV28|TRBJ1-1|.|.
CATKLMNTEAFF
TGTGCCACCAAACTAATGAACACTGAAGCTTTCTTT
>TRBV25-1|TRBJ1-2|.|.
CASSEEGRDGYTF
TGTGCCAGCAGTGAAGAGGGGAGAGATGGCTACACCTTC
>TRBV7-9|TRBJ2-1|.|.
CASSPGAGSSYNEQFF
TGTGCCAGCAGCCCAGGGGCGGGGAGCTCCTACAATGAGCAGTTCTTC
>TRBV6-5|TRBJ2-1|few|TRBD2
CASSLASGGKNEQFF
TGTGCCAGCAGTTTGGCCAGCGGGGGGAAAAATGAGCAGTTCTTC
>TRBV7-3|TRBJ1-1|few|.
CASSPGSGNTEAFF
TGTGCCAGCAGTCCAGGGTCAGGGAACACTGAAGCTTTCTTT
>TRBV20-1|TRBJ2-2|.|.
CSAPWGGELFF
TGCAGTGCTCCATGGGGTGGGGAGCTGTTTTTT
>TRBV28|TRBJ1-2|.|TRBD1
CASSMRDRGRGYTF
TGTGCCAGCAGTATGAGGGACAGGGGTCGCGGCTACACCTTC
>TRBV9|TRBJ2-3|.|TRBD2
CASSPSRLAGGFTDTQYF
TGTGCCAGCAGCCCCAGCCGACTAGCGGGGGGGTTCACAGATACGCAGTATTTT
>TRBV5-4|TRBJ2-7|once|.
CASSLGFRTDYYEQYF
TGTGCCAGCAGCTTGGGTTTTCGGACAGATTACTACGAGCAGTACTTC
>TRBV4-2|TRBJ2-3|many|TRBD2
CASSQVAGGGTDTQYF
TGTGCCAGCAGCCAAGTAGCGGGAGGGGGCACAGATACGCAGTATTTT
>TRBV6-2/TRBV6-3|TRBJ2-6|few|.
CASSYSSDPANVLTF
TGTGCCAGCAGTTACTCGTCGGACCCTGCCAACGTCCTGACTTTC
>TRBV15|TRBJ1-3|.|.
CATSPRPLLSGNTIYF
TGTGCCACCAGCCCACGCCCGCTCCTCTCTGGAAACACCATATATTTT
>TRBV7-2|TRBJ2-7|.|TRBD2
CASSFLERGGYEQYF
TGTGCCAGCAGCTTCCTCGAGCGGGGCGGCTACGAGCAGTACTTC
>TRBV6-2/TRBV6-3|TRBJ2-3|.|.
CASSYSPPGDTQYF
TGTGCCAGCAGTTATTCTCCCCCAGGGGATACGCAGTATTTT
>TRBV30|TRBJ1-5|.|.
CAWSQGGTNQPQHF
TGTGCCTGGAGTCAGGGAGGCACTAATCAGCCCCAGCATTTT
>TRBV19|TRBJ2-7|.|.
CASSPGTVYEQYF
TGTGCCAGTAGCCCCGGGACCGTCTACGAGCAGTACTTC
>TRBV11-1|TRBJ2-5|.|.
CASRNRLAQETQYF
TGTGCCAGCAGGAACCGACTGGCGCAAGAGACCCAGTACTTC
>TRBV10-3|TRBJ1-5|.|.
CAISEGGGSQPQHF
TGTGCCATCAGTGAAGGCGGCGGAAGCCAGCCCCAGCATTTT
>TRBV2|TRBJ2-5|once|.
CASSPEASTQYF
TGTGCCAGCAGCCCAGAGGCGTCGACCCAGTACTTC
>TRBV9|TRBJ2-1|.|TRBD2
CASSVSGSWDEQFF
TGTGCCAGCAGCGTTAGCGGGAGTTGGGATGAGCAGTTCTTC
>TRBV5-1|TRBJ1-1|.|TRBD1
CASSGGTGGVTEAFF
TGCGCCAGCAGCGGTGGGACAGGGGGCGTCACTGAAGCTTTCTTT
>TRBV10-3|TRBJ1-1|few|.
CAISGGPGGRRPRGTEAFF
TGTGCCATCAGTGGAGGACCGGGGGGCAGACGACCCCGGGGCACTGAAGCTTTCTTT
>TRBV7-8|TRBJ1-6|.|TRBD1
CASSLVGGTGNSPLHF
TGTGCCAGCAGCTTAGTGGGGGGGACAGGGAATTCACCCCTCCACTTT
>TRBV2|TRBJ2-1|.|.
CASSVSPGSEQFF
TGTGCCAGCAGTGTCTCTCCGGGGAGCGAGCAGTTCTTC
>TRBV15|TRBJ1-5|.|.
CATSSKGGTPQHF
TGTGCCACCAGCAGTAAAGGTGGGACCCCCCAGCATTTT
>TRBV30|TRBJ1-2|.|.
CAWVWGAGYTF
TGTGCCTGGGTGTGGGGAGCTGGCTACACCTTC
>TRBV11-2|TRBJ2-3|.|.
CANGDSRDTQYF
TGTGCCAACGGAGACTCAAGAGATACGCAGTATTTT
>TRBV6-6|TRBJ2-2|few|TRBD2
CASSPRIAGGVSGELFF
TGTGCCAGCAGTCCGCGAATAGCGGGAGGGGTTAGCGGGGAGCTGTTTTTT
>TRBV2|TRBJ2-5|.|TRBD2
CASRPELAGAETQYF
TGTGCCAGCAGGCCCGAGCTAGCGGGAGCAGAGACCCAGTACTTC
>TRBV2|TRBJ1-5|.|TRBD1
CASSRGQGGQPQHF
TGTGCCAGCAGTCGAGGACAGGGCGGTCAGCCCCAGCATTTT
>TRBV12-3/TRBV12-4|TRBJ2-7|.|.
CASSLTASYEQYF
TGTGCCAGCAGTTTAACAGCCTCCTACGAGCAGTACTTC
>TRBV2|TRBJ2-7|.|.
CASSDLAAYEQYF
TGTGCCAGCAGTGACTTAGCAGCCTACGAGCAGTACTTC
>TRBV5-1|TRBJ2-2|once|.
CASSTLRGTGELFF
TGCGCCAGCAGCACGCTAAGGGGGACCGGGGAGCTGTTTTTT
>TRBV30|TRBJ1-2|.|TRBD1
CAWMIGTETYGYTF
TGTGCCTGGATGATAGGGACAGAGACGTATGGCTACACCTTC
>TRBV7-8|TRBJ1-2|.|TRBD1
CASSNLNGDSTSSYTF
TGTGCCAGCAGCAACCTCAATGGGGACAGTACCTCCTCCTACACCTTC
>TRBV6-2/TRBV6-3|TRBJ1-4|once|.
CASSYRGALDEKLFF
TGTGCCAGCAGTTACCGGGGGGCGCTTGATGAAAAACTGTTTTTT
>TRBV7-3|TRBJ2-1|.|.
CASSSPLGEQFF
TGTGCCAGCAGCTCCCCGCTCGGTGAGCAGTTCTTC
>TRBV25-1|TRBJ1-2|.|.
CASSRPPPDYGYTF
TGTGCCAGCAGCCGACCCCCTCCAGACTATGGCTACACCTTC
>TRBV5-1|TRBJ2-7|few|TRBD2
CASSLRTSGPQDEQYF
TGCGCCAGCAGCTTGAGGACTAGCGGCCCCCAGGACGAGCAGTACTTC
>TRBV12-3/TRBV12-4|TRBJ1-6|.|.
CASSPARNSPLHF
TGTGCCAGCAGCCCAGCCAGGAATTCACCCCTCCACTTT